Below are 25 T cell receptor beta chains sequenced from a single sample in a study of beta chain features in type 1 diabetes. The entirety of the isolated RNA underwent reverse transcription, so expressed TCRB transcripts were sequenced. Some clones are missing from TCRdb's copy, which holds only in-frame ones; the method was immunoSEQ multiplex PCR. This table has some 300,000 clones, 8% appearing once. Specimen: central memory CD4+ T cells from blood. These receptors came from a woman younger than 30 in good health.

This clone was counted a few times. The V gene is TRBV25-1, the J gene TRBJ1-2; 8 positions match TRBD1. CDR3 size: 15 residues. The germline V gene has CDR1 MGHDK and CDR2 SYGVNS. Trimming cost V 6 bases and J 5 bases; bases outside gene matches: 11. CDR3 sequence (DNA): TGTGCCAGCAGACTTTCTTCCGGGACAGGATATGGCTACACCTTC. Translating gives CASRLSSGTGYGYTF.

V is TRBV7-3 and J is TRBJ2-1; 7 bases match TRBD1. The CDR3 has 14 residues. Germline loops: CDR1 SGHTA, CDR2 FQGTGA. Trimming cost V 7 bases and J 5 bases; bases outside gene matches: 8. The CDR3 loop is CASKFGTVDNEQFF. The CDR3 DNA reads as TGTGCCAGCAAATTCGGGACAGTAGACAATGAGCAGTTCTTC.

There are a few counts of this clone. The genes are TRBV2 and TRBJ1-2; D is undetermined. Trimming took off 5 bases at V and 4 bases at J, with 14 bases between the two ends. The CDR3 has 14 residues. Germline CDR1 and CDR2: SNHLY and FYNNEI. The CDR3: CASSWAGGAYGYTF. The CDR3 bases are TGTGCCAGCAGTTGGGCAGGCGGCGCCTATGGCTACACCTTC.

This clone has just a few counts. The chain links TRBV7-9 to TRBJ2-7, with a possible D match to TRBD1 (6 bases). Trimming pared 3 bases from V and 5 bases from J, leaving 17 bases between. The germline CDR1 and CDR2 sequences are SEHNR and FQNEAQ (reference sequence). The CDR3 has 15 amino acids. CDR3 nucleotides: TGTGCCAGCAGCTTTGGACAGTCTATTGCACACGAGCAGTACTTC. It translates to CASSFGQSIAHEQYF.

CDR3 sequence: CASSLGTTQYNEQFF. For the CDR3, the DNA is TGTGCCAGCAGCTTAGGGACTACCCAGTACAATGAGCAGTTCTTC. The J gene is TRBJ2-1, the V gene TRBV7-8; tentatively, D is TRBD2 (6 bases). The ends were cut back, 1 base at V and 4 bases at J, with 11 bases in the middle. The CDR3 is made up of 15 amino acids. Germline-derived CDR1 and CDR2 are SGHVS and FQNEAQ.

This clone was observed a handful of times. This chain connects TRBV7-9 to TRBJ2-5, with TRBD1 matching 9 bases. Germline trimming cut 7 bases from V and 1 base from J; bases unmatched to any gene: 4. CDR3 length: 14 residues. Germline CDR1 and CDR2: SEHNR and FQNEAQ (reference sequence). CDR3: CASTRQGVQETQYF. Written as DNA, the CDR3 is TGTGCCAGCACCCGACAGGGGGTCCAAGAGACCCAGTACTTC.

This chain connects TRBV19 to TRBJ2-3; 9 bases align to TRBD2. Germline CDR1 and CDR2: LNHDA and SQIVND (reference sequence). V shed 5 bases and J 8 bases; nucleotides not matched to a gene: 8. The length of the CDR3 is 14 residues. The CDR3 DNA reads TGTGCCAGTAGTTCTTCCGGGACTAGCAGTACGCAGTATTTT. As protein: CASSSSGTSSTQYF.

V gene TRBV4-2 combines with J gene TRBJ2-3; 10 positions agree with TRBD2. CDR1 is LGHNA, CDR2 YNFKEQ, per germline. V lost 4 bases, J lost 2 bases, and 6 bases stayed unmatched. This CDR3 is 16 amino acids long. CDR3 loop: CASSPRAGGYTDTQYF. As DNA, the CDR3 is TGTGCCAGCAGCCCGAGAGCGGGGGGGTACACAGATACGCAGTATTTT.

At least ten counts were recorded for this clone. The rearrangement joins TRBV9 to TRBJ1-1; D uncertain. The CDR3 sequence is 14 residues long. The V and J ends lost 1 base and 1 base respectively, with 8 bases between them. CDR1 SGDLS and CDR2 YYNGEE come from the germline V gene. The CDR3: CASSVQAENTEAFF. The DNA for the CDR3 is TGTGCCAGCAGCGTACAGGCGGAGAACACTGAAGCTTTCTTT.

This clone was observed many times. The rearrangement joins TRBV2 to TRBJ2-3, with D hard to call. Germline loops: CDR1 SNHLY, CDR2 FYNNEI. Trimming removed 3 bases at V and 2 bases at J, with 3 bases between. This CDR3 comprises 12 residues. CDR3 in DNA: TGTGCCAGCAGTGACAACACAGATACGCAGTATTTT. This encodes CASSDNTDTQYF.

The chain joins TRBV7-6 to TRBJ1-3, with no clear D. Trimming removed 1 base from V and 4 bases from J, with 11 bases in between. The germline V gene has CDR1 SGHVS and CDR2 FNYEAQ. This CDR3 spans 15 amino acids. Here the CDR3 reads CASSLGPGNGNTIYF. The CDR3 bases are TGTGCCAGCAGCTTAGGCCCGGGTAACGGAAACACCATATATTTT.

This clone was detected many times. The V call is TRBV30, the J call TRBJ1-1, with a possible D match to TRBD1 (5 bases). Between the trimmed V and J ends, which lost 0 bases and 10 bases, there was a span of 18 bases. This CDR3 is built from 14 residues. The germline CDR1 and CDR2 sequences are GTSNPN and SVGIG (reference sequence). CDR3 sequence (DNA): TGTGCCTGGAGTGTGATAGGAGGGGCAGGCGGAGCTTTCTTT. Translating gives CAWSVIGGAGGAFF.

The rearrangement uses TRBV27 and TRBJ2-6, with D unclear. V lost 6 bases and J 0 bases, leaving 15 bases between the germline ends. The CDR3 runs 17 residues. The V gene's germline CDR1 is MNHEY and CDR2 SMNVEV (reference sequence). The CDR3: CASSPRPVLSGANVLTF. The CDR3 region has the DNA TGTGCCAGCAGCCCCCGGCCTGTTCTCTCTGGGGCCAACGTCCTGACTTTC.

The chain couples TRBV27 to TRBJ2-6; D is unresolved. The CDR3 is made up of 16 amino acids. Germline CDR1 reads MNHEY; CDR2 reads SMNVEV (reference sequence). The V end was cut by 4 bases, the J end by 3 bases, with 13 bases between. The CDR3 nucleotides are TGTGCCAGCAGTTCACGAGCGCGTGGTGGGGCCAACGTCCTGACTTTC. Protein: CASSSRARGGANVLTF.

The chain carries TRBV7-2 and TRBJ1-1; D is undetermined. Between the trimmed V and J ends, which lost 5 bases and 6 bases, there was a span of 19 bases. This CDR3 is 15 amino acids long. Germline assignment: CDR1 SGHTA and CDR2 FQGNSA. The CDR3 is CASSRDWEGVAEAFF. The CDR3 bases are TGTGCCAGCAGCCGCGACTGGGAAGGAGTGGCTGAAGCTTTCTTT. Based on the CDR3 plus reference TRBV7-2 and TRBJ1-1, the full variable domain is GAGVSQSPSNKVTEKGKDVELRCDPISGHTALYWYRQSLGQGLEFLIYFQGNSAPDKSGLPSDRFSAERTGGSVSTLTIQRTQQEDSAVYLCASSRDWEGVAEAFFGQGTRLTVV.

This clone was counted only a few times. The CDR3 is CAWSLGQGRQPQHF. Written as DNA, the CDR3 is TGTGCCTGGAGTCTGGGACAGGGCCGGCAGCCCCAGCATTTT. The J gene is TRBJ1-5, the V gene TRBV30; 9 positions agree with TRBD1. The J segment lost 7 bases and the V segment lost 2 bases, leaving 6 bases of the junction unmatched. CDR3 length: 14 amino acids. The V gene's germline CDR1 is GTSNPN and CDR2 SVGIG (reference sequence).

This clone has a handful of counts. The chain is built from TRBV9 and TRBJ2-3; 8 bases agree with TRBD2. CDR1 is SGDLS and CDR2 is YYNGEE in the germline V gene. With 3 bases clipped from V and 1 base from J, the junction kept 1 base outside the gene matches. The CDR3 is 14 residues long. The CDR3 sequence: CASSERGRTDTQYF. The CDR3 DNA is TGTGCCAGCAGCGAGCGGGGGCGCACAGATACGCAGTATTTT.

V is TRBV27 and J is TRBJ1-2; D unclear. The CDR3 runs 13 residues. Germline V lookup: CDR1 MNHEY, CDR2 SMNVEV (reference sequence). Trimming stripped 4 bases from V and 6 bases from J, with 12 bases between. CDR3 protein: CASSSWGMDGYTF. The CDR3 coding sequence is TGTGCCAGCAGTTCATGGGGAATGGATGGCTACACCTTC.

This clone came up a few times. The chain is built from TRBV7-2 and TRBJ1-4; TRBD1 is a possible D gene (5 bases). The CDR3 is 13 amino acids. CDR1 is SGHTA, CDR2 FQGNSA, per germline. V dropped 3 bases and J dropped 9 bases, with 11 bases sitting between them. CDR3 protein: CASSFPQAQKLFF. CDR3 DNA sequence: TGTGCCAGCAGCTTCCCACAGGCCCAAAAACTGTTTTTT.

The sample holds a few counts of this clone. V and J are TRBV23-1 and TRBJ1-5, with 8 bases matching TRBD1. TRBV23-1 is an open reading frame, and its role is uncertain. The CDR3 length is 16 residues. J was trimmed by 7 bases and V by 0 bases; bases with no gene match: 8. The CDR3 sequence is CASSQSGRGPRQPQHF. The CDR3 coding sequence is TGCGCCAGCAGTCAATCGGGCAGGGGGCCGAGACAGCCCCAGCATTTT.

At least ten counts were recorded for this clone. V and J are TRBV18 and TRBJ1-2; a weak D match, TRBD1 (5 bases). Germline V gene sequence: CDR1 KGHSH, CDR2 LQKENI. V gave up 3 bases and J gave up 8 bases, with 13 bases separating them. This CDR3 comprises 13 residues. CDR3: CASSPGQGEGYTF. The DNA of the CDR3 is TGTGCCAGCTCACCGGGGCAGGGTGAAGGCTACACCTTC.

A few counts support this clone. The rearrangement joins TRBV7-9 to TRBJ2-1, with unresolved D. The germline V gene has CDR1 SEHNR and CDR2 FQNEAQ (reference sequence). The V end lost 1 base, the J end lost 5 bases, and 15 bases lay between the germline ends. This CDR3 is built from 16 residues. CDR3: CASSLDRWVAHNEQFF. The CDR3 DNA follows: TGTGCCAGCAGCTTAGATCGGTGGGTCGCACACAATGAGCAGTTCTTC.

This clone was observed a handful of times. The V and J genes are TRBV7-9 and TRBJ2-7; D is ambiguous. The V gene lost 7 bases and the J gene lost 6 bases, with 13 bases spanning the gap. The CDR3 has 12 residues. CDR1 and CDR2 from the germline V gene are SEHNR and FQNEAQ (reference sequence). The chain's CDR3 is CASMQTAGEQYF. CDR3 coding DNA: TGTGCCAGCATGCAGACCGCCGGCGAGCAGTACTTC.

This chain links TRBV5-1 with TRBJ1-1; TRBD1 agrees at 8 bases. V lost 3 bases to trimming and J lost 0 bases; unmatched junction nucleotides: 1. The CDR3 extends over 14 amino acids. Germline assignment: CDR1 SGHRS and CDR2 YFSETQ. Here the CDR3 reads CASSWGQVNTEAFF. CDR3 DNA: TGCGCCAGCAGCTGGGGACAGGTGAACACTGAAGCTTTCTTT.

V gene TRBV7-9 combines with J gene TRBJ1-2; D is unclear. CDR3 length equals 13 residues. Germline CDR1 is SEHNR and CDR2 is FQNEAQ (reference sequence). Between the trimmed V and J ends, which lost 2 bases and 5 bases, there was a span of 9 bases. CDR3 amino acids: CASSLSGVYGYTF. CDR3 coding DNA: TGTGCCAGCAGCTTATCGGGAGTTTATGGCTACACCTTC.